Below, one TCR beta chain is given with its context. Its antigen is currently unknown. These data come from a study of cytomegalovirus exposure and HLA in healthy donors. The PCR ran on 60 Vbeta and 13 Jbeta primers. Assay: immunoSEQ multiplex PCR; the TCRdb copy retains only in-frame clones and omits some. The sample lists around 99,000 clones; roughly 76% were seen once. Germline CDR1 and CDR2: MDHEN and SYDVKM. The CDR3 consists of 14 residues. Trimming took 3 bases from V and 1 from J, leaving 8 bases between them. Study-wide results and caveats: According to an earlier analysis, most TCR beta V segments yielded productive rearrangements about 90% or about 30% of the time.

The source of this sequence is a man aged 18-30 years in good health and CMV-seronegative. What was sequenced was PBMCs. V usage is TRBV28 and J usage is TRBJ2-3; D ambiguous. DNA of the CDR3: TGTGCCAGCAGTTTCCTCTCGGGCACAGATACGCAGTATTTT. Protein sequence: CASSFLSGTDTQYF.